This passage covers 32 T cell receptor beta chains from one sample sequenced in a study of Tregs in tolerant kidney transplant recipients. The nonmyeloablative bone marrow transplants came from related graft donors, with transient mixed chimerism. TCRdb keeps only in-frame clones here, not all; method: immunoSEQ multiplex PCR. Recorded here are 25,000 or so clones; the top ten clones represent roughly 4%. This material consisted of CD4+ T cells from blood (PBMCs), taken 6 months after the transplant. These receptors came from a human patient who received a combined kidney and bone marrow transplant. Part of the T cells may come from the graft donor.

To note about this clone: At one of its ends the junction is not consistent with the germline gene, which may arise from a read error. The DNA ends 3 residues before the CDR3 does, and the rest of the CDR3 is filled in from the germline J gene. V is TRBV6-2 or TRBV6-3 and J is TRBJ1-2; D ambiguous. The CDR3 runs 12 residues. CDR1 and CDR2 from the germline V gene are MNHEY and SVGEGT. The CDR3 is CASSNSAFGYTF. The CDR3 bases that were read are TGTGCCAGCAGTAACTCAGCATTTGGC.

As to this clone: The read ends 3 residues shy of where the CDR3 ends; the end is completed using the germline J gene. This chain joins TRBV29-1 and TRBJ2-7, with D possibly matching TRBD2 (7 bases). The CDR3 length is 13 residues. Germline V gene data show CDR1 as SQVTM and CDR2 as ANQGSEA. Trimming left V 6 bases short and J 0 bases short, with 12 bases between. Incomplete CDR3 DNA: TGCAGCGTGGGGGGGGGCGGCTCCTACGAG. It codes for CSVGGGGSYE. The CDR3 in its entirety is CSVGGGGSYEQYF.

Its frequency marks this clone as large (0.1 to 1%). The DNA read from the CDR3 is TGTGCCAGCAGCCTCCAGACAGGGGTGGATGAAAAA. Translated: CASSLQTGVDEK. The whole CDR3 protein reads CASSLQTGVDEKLFF. The V and J genes are TRBV5-5 and TRBJ1-4; TRBD1 aligns across 8 bases. Coverage ceases 3 residues before the CDR3 finishes, and the germline J gene fills in the end. Germline-derived CDR1 and CDR2 are SGHKS and YYEKEE (reference sequence). There are 15 residues in the CDR3. Germline trimming cut 4 bases from V and 6 bases from J; bases unmatched to any gene: 8.

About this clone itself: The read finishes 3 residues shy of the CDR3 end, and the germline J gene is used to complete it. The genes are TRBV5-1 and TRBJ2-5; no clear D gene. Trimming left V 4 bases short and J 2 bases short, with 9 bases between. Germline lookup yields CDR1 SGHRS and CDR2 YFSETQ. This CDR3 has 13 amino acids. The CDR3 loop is CASSRAEQETQYF. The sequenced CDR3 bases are TGCGCCAGCAGCAGGGCAGAGCAAGAGACC.

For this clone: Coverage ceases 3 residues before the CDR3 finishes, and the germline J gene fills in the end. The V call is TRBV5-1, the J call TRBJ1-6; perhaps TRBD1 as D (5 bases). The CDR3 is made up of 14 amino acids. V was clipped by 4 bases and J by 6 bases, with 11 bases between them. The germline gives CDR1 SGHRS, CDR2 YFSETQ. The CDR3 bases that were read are TGCGCCAGCAGCACGGGACTGGTTAATTCACCC. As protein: CASSTGLVNSP. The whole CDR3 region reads CASSTGLVNSPLHF.

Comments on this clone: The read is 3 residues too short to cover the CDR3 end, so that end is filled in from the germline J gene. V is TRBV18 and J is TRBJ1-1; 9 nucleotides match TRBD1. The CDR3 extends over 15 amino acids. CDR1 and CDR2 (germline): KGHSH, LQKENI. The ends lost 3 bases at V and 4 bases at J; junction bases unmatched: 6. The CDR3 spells CASSPTGGWGTEAFF. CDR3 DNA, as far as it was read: TGTGCCAGCTCACCTACAGGGGGCTGGGGCACTGAA.

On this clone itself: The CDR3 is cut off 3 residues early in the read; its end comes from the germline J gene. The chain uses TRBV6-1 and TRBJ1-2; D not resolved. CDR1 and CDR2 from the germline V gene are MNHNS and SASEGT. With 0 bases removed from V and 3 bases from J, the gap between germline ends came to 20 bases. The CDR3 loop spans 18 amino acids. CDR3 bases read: TGTGCCAGCAGTGAAGCGCTCCCTGGTAAGGCGGGGTACTATGGC. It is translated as CASSEALPGKAGYYG. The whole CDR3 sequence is CASSEALPGKAGYYGYTF.

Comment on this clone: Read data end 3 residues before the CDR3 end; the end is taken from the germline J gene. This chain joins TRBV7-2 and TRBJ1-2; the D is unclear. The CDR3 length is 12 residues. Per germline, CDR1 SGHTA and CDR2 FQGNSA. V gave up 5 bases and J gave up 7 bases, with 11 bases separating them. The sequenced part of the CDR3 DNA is TGTGCCAGCAGCCAGGAGTTGAGTGGC. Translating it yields CASSQELSG. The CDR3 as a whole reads CASSQELSGYTF.

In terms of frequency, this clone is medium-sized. Here the CDR3 reads CASSPTGNEQYF. CDR3 bases read: TGTGCCAGCTCACCGACAGGGAACGAG. The chain has TRBV18 and TRBJ2-7; TRBD1 aligns across 7 bases. The DNA ends 3 residues before the CDR3 does, and the rest of the CDR3 is filled in from the germline J gene. In germline, CDR1 is KGHSH, CDR2 LQKENI. J gave up 5 bases and V 3 bases, and 1 base lay outside the gene matches. The CDR3 runs 12 residues.

The CDR3 bases that were read are TGTGCCAGCTCATACAGGACAGGGGGCCGGTTGGGACCCTACAATGAG. Translated, it gives CASSYRTGGRLGPYNE. The whole CDR3 protein reads CASSYRTGGRLGPYNEQFF. The chain has TRBV18 and TRBJ2-1; the match to TRBD1 covers 11 bases. The read ends 3 residues shy of where the CDR3 ends; the end is completed using the germline J gene. CDR1 is KGHSH and CDR2 is LQKENI in the germline V gene. The CDR3 has 19 residues. Germline trimming cut 5 bases from V and 2 bases from J; bases unmatched to any gene: 14.

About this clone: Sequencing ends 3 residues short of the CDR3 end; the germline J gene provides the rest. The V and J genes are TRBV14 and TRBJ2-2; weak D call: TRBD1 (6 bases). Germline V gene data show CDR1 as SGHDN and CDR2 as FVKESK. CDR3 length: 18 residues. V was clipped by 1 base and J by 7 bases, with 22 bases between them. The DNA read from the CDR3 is TGTGCCAGCAGCCAAGGTTCAACGAGAAGGGGGATCTACGGGGAG. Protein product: CASSQGSTRRGIYGE. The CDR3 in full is CASSQGSTRRGIYGELFF.

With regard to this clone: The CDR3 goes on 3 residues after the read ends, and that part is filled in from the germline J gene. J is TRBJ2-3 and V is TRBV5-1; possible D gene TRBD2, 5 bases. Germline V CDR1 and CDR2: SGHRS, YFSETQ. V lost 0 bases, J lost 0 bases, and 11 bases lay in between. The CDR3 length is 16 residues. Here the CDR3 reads CASSLGRVSSTDTQYF. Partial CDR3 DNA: TGCGCCAGCAGCTTGGGGCGGGTTTCTAGCACAGATACG.

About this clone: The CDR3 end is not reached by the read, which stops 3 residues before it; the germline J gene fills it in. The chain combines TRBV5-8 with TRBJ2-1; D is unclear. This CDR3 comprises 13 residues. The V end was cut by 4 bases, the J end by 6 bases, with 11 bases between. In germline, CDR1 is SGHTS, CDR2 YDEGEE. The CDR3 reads CASSAHRSNEQFF. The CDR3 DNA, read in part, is TGTGCCAGCAGCGCCCATAGATCCAATGAG.

The CDR3 region is CASSPTGGTNQPQHF. The sequenced part of the CDR3 DNA is TGTGCCAGCTCACCTACAGGGGGTACCAATCAGCCC. This chain joins TRBV18 and TRBJ1-5, with 8 bases aligning to TRBD1. Read coverage stops 3 residues before the CDR3 terminus; the germline J gene supplies the remainder. The CDR3 is made up of 15 amino acids. The junction had 4 bases not matched to a gene; V was cut back by 3 bases and J by 3 bases. The germline V gene encodes CDR1 KGHSH and CDR2 LQKENI.

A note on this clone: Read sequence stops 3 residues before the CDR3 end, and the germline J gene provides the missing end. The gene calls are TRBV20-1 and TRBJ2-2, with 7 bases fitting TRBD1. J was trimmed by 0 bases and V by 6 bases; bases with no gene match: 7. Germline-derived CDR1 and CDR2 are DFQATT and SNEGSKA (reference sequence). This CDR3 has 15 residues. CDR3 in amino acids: CSAQFGTANTGELFF. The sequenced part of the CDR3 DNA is TGCAGTGCCCAGTTTGGGACAGCGAACACCGGGGAG.

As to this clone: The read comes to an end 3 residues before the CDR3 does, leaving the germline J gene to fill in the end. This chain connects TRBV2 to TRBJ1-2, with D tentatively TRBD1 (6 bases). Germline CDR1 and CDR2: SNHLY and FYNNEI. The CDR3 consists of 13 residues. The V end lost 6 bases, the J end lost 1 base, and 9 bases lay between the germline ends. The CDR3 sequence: CASSRGHNYGYTF. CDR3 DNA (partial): TGTGCCAGCAGCAGGGGCCATAACTATGGC.

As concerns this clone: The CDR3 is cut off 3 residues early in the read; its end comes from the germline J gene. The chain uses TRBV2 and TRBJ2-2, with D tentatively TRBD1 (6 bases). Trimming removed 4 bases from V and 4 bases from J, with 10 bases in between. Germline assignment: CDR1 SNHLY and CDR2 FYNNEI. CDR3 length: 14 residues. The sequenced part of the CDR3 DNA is TGTGCCAGCAGTGTACAGGGATTCACCGGGGAG. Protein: CASSVQGFTGE. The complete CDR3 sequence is CASSVQGFTGELFF.

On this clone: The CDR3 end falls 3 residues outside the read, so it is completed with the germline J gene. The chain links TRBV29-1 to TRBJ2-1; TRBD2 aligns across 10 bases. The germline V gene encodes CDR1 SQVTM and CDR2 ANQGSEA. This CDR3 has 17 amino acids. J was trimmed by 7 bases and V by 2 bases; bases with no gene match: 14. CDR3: CSVERAASGSNRNEQFF. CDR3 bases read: TGCAGCGTTGAAAGGGCGGCTAGCGGGAGTAATAGGAATGAG.

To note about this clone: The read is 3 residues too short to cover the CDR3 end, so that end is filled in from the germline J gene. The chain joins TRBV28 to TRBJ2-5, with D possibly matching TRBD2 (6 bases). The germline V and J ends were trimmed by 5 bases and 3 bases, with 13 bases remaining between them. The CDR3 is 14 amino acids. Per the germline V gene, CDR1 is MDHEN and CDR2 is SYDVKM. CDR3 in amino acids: CASSGGTFKETQYF. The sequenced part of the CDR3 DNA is TGTGCCAGCAGTGGCGGGACTTTCAAAGAGACC.

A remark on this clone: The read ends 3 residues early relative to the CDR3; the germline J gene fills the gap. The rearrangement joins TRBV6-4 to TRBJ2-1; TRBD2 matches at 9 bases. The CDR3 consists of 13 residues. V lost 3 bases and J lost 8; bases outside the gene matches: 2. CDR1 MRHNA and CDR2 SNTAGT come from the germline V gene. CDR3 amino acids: CASSDVAGDEQFF. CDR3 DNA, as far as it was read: TGTGCCAGCAGTGATGTAGCGGGGGATGAG.

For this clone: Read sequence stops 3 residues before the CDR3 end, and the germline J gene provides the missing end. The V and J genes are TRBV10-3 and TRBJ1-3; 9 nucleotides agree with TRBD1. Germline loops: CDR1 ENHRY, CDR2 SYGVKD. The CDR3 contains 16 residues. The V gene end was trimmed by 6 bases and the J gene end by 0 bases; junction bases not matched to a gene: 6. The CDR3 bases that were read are TGTGCCATCAGCAGGACAGGGGACCTCTCTGGAAACACC. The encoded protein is CAISRTGDLSGNT. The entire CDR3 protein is CAISRTGDLSGNTIYF.

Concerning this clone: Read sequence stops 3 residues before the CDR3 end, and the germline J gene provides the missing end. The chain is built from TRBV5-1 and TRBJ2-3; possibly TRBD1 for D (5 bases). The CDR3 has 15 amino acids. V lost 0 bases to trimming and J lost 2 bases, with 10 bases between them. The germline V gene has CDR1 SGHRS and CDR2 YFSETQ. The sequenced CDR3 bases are TGCGCCAGCAGCTTGGCCGACAGCCACACAGATACG. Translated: CASSLADSHTDT. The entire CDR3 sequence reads CASSLADSHTDTQYF.

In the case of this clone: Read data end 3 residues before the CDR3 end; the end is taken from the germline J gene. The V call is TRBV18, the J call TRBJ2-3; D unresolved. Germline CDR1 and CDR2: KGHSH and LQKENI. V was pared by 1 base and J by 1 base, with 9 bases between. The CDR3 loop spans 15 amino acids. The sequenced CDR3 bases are TGTGCCAGCTCACCACAGTCCGCGGGCACAGATACG. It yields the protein CASSPQSAGTDT. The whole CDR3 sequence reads CASSPQSAGTDTQYF.

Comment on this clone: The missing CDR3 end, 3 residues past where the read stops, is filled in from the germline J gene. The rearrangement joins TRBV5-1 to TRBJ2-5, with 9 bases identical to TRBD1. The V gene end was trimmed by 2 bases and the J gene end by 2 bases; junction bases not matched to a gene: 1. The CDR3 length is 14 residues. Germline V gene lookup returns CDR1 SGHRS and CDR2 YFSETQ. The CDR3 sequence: CASSLGQGQETQYF. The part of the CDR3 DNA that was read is TGCGCCAGCAGCTTAGGACAGGGGCAAGAGACC. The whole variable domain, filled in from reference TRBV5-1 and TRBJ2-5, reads KAGVTQTPRYLIKTRGQQVTLSCSPISGHRSVSWYQQTPGQGLQFLFEYFSETQRNKGNFPGRFSGRQFSNSRSEMNVSTLELGDSALYLCASSLGQGQETQYFGPGTRLLVL.

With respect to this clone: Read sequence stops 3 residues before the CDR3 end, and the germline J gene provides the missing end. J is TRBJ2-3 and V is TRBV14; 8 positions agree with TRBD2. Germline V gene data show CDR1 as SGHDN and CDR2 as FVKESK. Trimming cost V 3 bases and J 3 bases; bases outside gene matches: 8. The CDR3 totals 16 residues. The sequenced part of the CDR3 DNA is TGTGCCAGCAGCCAGAGGGGTAGCGGGAAGACAGATACG. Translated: CASSQRGSGKTDT. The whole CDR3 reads CASSQRGSGKTDTQYF.

The CDR3: CASSPETGISEAFF. The part of the CDR3 DNA that was read is TGTGCCAGCAGTCCTGAGACAGGGATCTCTGAA. The chain uses TRBV2 and TRBJ1-1, with TRBD1 identical over 7 bases. The missing CDR3 end, 3 residues past where the read stops, is filled in from the germline J gene. Germline loops: CDR1 SNHLY, CDR2 FYNNEI. The J segment lost 6 bases and the V segment lost 5 bases, leaving 9 bases of the junction unmatched. The CDR3 contains 14 residues.

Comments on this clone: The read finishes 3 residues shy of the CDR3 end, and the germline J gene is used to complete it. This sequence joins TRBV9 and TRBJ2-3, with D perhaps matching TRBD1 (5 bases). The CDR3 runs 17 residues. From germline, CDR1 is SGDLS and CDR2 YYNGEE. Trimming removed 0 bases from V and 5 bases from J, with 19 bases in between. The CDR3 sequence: CASSVEPTGLLQDTQYF. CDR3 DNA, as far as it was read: TGTGCCAGCAGCGTAGAGCCCACAGGATTGCTGCAAGATACG.

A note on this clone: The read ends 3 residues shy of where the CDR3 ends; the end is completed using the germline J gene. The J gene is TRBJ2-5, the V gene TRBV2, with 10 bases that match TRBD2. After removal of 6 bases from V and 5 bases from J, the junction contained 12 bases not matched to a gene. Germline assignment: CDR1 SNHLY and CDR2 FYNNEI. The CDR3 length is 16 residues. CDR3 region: CASSGVSGGARETQYF. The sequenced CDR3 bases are TGTGCCAGCAGCGGGGTGAGCGGGGGGGCTCGGGAGACC. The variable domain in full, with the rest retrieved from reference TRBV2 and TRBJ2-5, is EPEVTQTPSHQVTQMGQEVILRCVPISNHLYFYWYRQILGQKVEFLVSFYNNEISEKSEIFDDQFSVERPDGSNFTLKIRSTKLEDSAMYFCASSGVSGGARETQYFGPGTRLLVL.

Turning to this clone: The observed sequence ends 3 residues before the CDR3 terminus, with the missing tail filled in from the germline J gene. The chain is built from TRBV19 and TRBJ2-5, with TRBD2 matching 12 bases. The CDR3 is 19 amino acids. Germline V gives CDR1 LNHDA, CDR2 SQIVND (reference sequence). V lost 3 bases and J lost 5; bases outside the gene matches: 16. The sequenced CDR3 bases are TGTGCCAGTAGTATCTGGCTAGCGGGAGGGCCTGGTAATAAGGAGACC. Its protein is CASSIWLAGGPGNKET. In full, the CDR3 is CASSIWLAGGPGNKETQYF.

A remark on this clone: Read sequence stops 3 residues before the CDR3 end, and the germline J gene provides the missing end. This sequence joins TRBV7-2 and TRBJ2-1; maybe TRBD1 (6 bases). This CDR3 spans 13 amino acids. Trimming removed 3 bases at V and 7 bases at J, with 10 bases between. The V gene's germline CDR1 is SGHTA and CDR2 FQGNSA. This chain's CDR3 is CASSFGQRNEQFF. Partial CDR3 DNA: TGTGCCAGCAGCTTTGGACAGCGGAATGAG.

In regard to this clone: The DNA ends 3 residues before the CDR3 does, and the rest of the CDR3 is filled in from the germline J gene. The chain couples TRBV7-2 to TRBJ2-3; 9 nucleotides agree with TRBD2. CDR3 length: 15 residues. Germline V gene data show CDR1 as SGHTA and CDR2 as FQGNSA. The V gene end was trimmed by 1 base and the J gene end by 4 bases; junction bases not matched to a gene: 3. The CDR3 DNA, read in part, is TGTGCCAGCAGCTTAGGCGGGAGGGCCTCAGATACG. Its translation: CASSLGGRASDT. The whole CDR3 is CASSLGGRASDTQYF. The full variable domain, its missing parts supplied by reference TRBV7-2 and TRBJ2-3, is GAGVSQSPSNKVTEKGKDVELRCDPISGHTALYWYRQSLGQGLEFLIYFQGNSAPDKSGLPSDRFSAERTGGSVSTLTIQRTQQEDSAVYLCASSLGGRASDTQYFGPGTRLTVL.

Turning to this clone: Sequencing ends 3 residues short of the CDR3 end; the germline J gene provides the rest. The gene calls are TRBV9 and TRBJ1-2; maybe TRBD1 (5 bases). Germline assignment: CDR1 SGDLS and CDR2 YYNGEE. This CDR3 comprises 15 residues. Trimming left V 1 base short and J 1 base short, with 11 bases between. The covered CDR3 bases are TGTGCCAGCAGCGTAAGACCAGGGCATAACTATGGC. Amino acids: CASSVRPGHNYG. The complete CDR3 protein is CASSVRPGHNYGYTF.